This is a list of T cell receptor beta chains from one sample in a study of T cells in lung cancer brain metastases. Profiling relied on immunoSEQ multiplex PCR, and the TCRdb table lists in-frame clones only, not all of them. Among over a thousand clones, more than 70% were seen once, and the ten largest hold 17%. The sample consisted of tumor tissue from a brain metastasis. The receptors shown here come from a woman aged 45-60 years with non-small cell lung cancer that had spread to the brain. The CDR3 runs from the conserved cysteine through the conserved F or W. D genes are given only for firm matches. Size tells how often a clone was seen (once, few, many) or the class of an expanded clone, and some rows leave it out.

>.|15|TRBV6-1|TRBD1|TRBJ1-5
TGTGCCAGCAGCGGGGGGACAGGGGGCAATCAGCCCCAGCATTTT
CASSGGTGGNQPQHF
>.|16|TRBV2|.|TRBJ2-7
TGTGCCAGCAGTGAGAGGTCAAGGGACGGAACCTACGAGCAGTACTTC
CASSERSRDGTYEQYF
>.|14|TRBV5-1|.|TRBJ1-1
TGCGCCAGCAGCTTGAGGGGGGAACAAACTGAAGCTTTCTTT
CASSLRGEQTEAFF
>.|14|TRBV6-5|.|TRBJ1-4
TGTGCCAGCAGACAACTCGGGGGCCCAGAAAAACTGTTTTTT
CASRQLGGPEKLFF
>.|16|TRBV7-2|.|TRBJ1-1
TGTGCCAGCAGCTTAGTGGCAGGGGTGAGGAACACTGAAGCTTTCTTT
CASSLVAGVRNTEAFF
>.|14|TRBV2|.|TRBJ1-1
TGTGCCATCCCGAGACAGAGCATGAACACTGAAGCTTTCTTT
CAIPRQSMNTEAFF
>.|12|TRBV5-1|.|TRBJ1-1
TGCGCCAGCAATAGCCGGGACAATGAAGCTTTCTTT
CASNSRDNEAFF
>.|12|TRBV6-4|.|TRBJ1-5
TGTGCCAGCAGTGACAGCAATCAGCCCCAGCATTTT
CASSDSNQPQHF
>.|14|TRBV11-1|.|TRBJ2-1
TGTGCCAGCCGGATAGCGGAGAATTACAATGAGCAGTTCTTC
CASRIAENYNEQFF
>.|13|TRBV5-1|.|TRBJ1-1
TGCGCCAGCAGCTTCGACCGGAACACTGAAGCTTTCTTT
CASSFDRNTEAFF
>once|14|TRBV14|.|TRBJ2-2
TGTGCCAGCAGGCAGGGTCGGGGCACCGGGGAGCTGTTTTTT
CASRQGRGTGELFF
>.|14|TRBV30|TRBD1|TRBJ1-4
TGTGCCTGGAGTGTACGGGGGACAGAAGAAAAACTGTTTTTT
CAWSVRGTEEKLFF
>once|15|TRBV5-4|TRBD1|TRBJ1-6
TGTGCCAGCAGCCGTAGACAGGGGACTAATTCACCCCTCCACTTT
CASSRRQGTNSPLHF
>.|15|TRBV9|TRBD1|TRBJ1-1
TGTGCCAGCAGCACACTGACAGGGAGGAACACTGAAGCTTTCTTT
CASSTLTGRNTEAFF
>once|12|TRBV7-9|.|TRBJ2-3
TGTGCCAGCAGCTACAGCACAGATACGCAGTATTTT
CASSYSTDTQYF
>once|14|TRBV5-1|.|TRBJ2-4
TGCGCCAGCAGCCGCGAGAAGGGGGTCGACATTCAGTACTTC
CASSREKGVDIQYF
>.|16|TRBV9|TRBD2|TRBJ2-7
TGTGCCAGCAGCGTAGAAGGACTAGCGGGCATCTACGAGCAGTACTTC
CASSVEGLAGIYEQYF
>.|15|TRBV9|TRBD2|TRBJ2-1
TGTGCCAGCAGCGACCGGACTAGCGGGGGCAATGAGCAGTTCTTC
CASSDRTSGGNEQFF
>.|16|TRBV6-6|TRBD2|TRBJ2-1
TGTGCCAGCAGTGTCGGACGAGCGGGAGGTTACAATGAGCAGTTCTTC
CASSVGRAGGYNEQFF
>once|15|TRBV7-3|.|TRBJ2-7
TGTGCCAGCAGCTGGGAAGACAGCCTAACCTACGAGCAGTACTTC
CASSWEDSLTYEQYF
>.|10|TRBV6-1|.|TRBJ2-7
TGTGCCACCGGAACCTACGAGCAGTACTTC
CATGTYEQYF
>.|15|TRBV18|TRBD1|TRBJ1-5
TGTGCCAGCTCACCGGGACAGGGTACCTCGCAGCCCCAGCATTTT
CASSPGQGTSQPQHF
>.|14|TRBV7-2|.|TRBJ1-1
TGTGCCAGCAGCCTAGGACAGCCAGGCACTGAAGCTTTCTTT
CASSLGQPGTEAFF
>.|12|TRBV29-1|.|TRBJ2-5
TGCAGCGTCAATATTGGGAGGGAGACCCAGTACTTC
CSVNIGRETQYF
>.|16|TRBV28|.|TRBJ2-1
TGTGCCAGCAGTTTTTTTCGGTTTCTATCCCTAAATGAGCAGTTCTTC
CASSFFRFLSLNEQFF
>.|13|TRBV7-9|.|TRBJ1-2
TGTGCCAGCAGCTTAAGGCAGGGAGATGGCTACACCTTC
CASSLRQGDGYTF
>.|16|TRBV2|TRBD1|TRBJ1-2
TGTGCCAGCAGTTCGAAAAACCGGGACAGGGTGGGTGGCTACACCTTC
CASSSKNRDRVGGYTF
>.|14|TRBV2|.|TRBJ2-1
TGTGCCAGCAGTGAAGTGAGGGGTGCTAATGAGCAGTTCTTC
CASSEVRGANEQFF
>.|22|TRBV7-4|TRBD2|TRBJ2-1
TGTGCCAGCAGCTATCACCGACCAGAAACTAGCGGGAGGGCCAAGTCCTACAATGAGCAGTTCTTC
CASSYHRPETSGRAKSYNEQFF
>.|17|TRBV5-3|.|TRBJ1-5
TGTGCCAGAAGCTTGTTAAAATTTGCGTATAGCAATCAGCCCCAGCATTTT
CARSLLKFAYSNQPQHF
>.|15|TRBV9|.|TRBJ1-1
TGTGCCAGCAGCGTGGGGCACGATGGTGACACTGAAGCTTTCTTT
CASSVGHDGDTEAFF
>.|11|TRBV20-1|.|TRBJ2-7
TGCAGTGCGCTTACTACGTACGAGCAGTACTTC
CSALTTYEQYF
>once|12|TRBV30|.|TRBJ1-2
TGTGCTGGGGGAGGAACTTGGTATGGCTACACCTTC
CAGGGTWYGYTF
>.|12|TRBV2|.|TRBJ1-1
TGTGCCAGCAGTTCCGAGGCAACTGAAGCTTTCTTT
CASSSEATEAFF
>.|15|TRBV7-9|TRBD1|TRBJ1-1
TGTGCCAGCAGCACCCGACAGGGGTCGAACACTGAAGCTTTCTTT
CASSTRQGSNTEAFF
>.|12|TRBV18|.|TRBJ1-2
TGTGCCAGCTCACCACTACCCTATGGCTACACCTTC
CASSPLPYGYTF
>.|12|TRBV29-1|.|TRBJ2-2
TGCAGCGTTTTGCTAGCCCACGGGGAGCTGTTTTTT
CSVLLAHGELFF
>.|15|TRBV9|.|TRBJ1-6
TGTGCCAGCAGCGTAGATGGGACGGGCATTTCACCCCTCCACTTT
CASSVDGTGISPLHF
>.|16|TRBV5-4|.|TRBJ2-1
TGTGCCAGCAGCTCGAAGTCGGCTACAGGCTACAATGAGCAGTTCTTC
CASSSKSATGYNEQFF
>.|15|TRBV30|.|TRBJ2-5
TGTGCCTGGAAGGGGGGAGTCGGTCAAGGGGAGACCCAGTACTTC
CAWKGGVGQGETQYF
>.|15|TRBV7-9|.|TRBJ2-5
TGTGCCAGCAGCAACCACCGGGACCCCCAAGAGACCCAGTACTTC
CASSNHRDPQETQYF
>.|14|TRBV18|.|TRBJ2-2
TGTGCCAGCTCGTCCCAGCCGAACACCGGGGAGCTGTTTTTT
CASSSQPNTGELFF
>.|16|TRBV4-2|TRBD1|TRBJ1-5
TGTGCCAGCAGCCAAGTGAGGGCCCAGGGGGGTCAGCCCCAGCATTTT
CASSQVRAQGGQPQHF
>.|11|TRBV5-1|TRBD1|TRBJ2-1
TGCGCCAGCGCAGGGGGCGGTGAGCAGTTCTTC
CASAGGGEQFF
>.|15|TRBV30|TRBD2|TRBJ2-3
TGTGCCTGGAGTGTGATAGCGGGGGACTTAGATACGCAGTATTTT
CAWSVIAGDLDTQYF
>.|14|TRBV18|.|TRBJ2-1
TGTGCCAGCTCACCACCGGATGCCCACAATGAGCAGTTCTTC
CASSPPDAHNEQFF
>few|14|TRBV11-3|.|TRBJ1-1
TGTGCCAGCAGGTTCCCCGGGGGGAGTGGAGAAGCTTTCTTT
CASRFPGGSGEAFF
>.|14|TRBV18|.|TRBJ2-7
TGTGCCAGCTCACCACCAGGGGGGCTCTACGAGCAGTACTTC
CASSPPGGLYEQYF
>.|12|TRBV29-1|TRBD1|TRBJ2-7
TGCAGCGTTGGGACAGGGACTTACGAGCAGTACTTC
CSVGTGTYEQYF
>.|15|TRBV5-1|.|TRBJ2-3
TGCGCCAGCAGCTTGGCCAGGCCCTCCACAGATACGCAGTATTTT
CASSLARPSTDTQYF
>large|13|TRBV27|TRBD2|TRBJ2-3
TGTGCCAGCAGTTTATCGGGAGGGCCTGCGCAGTATTTT
CASSLSGGPAQYF
>few|13|TRBV7-8|.|TRBJ2-5
TGTGCCAGCAGCTTAGCCCGACAAGAGACCCAGTACTTC
CASSLARQETQYF
>.|15|TRBV10-3|.|TRBJ2-7
TGTGCCATCAGTGAGGGGAGCGGAGTCAGCTACGAGCAGTACTTC
CAISEGSGVSYEQYF
>.|12|TRBV2|.|TRBJ1-1
TGTGCCAGCAGTGACCACTTAGGAGAAGCTTTCTTT
CASSDHLGEAFF
>.|14|TRBV7-8|.|TRBJ1-5
TGTGCCAGCAGCTTCGACAGGAGAAATCAGCCCCAGCATTTT
CASSFDRRNQPQHF
>.|13|TRBV7-9|.|TRBJ1-2
TGTGCCAGCAGCTTTACGCAGAACTATGGCTACACCTTC
CASSFTQNYGYTF
>.|14|TRBV19|TRBD1|TRBJ1-2
TGTGCCAGTAGTAGGCCCTCGGGACAGGATGGCTACACCTTC
CASSRPSGQDGYTF
>.|14|TRBV5-1|.|TRBJ1-1
TGCGCCAGCAGCCGCGACCCTGGGAACACTGAAGCTTTCTTT
CASSRDPGNTEAFF
>.|15|TRBV18|TRBD1|TRBJ2-7
TGTGCCAGCTCACCGATGGGACAGGGGCCCTACGAGCAGTACTTC
CASSPMGQGPYEQYF